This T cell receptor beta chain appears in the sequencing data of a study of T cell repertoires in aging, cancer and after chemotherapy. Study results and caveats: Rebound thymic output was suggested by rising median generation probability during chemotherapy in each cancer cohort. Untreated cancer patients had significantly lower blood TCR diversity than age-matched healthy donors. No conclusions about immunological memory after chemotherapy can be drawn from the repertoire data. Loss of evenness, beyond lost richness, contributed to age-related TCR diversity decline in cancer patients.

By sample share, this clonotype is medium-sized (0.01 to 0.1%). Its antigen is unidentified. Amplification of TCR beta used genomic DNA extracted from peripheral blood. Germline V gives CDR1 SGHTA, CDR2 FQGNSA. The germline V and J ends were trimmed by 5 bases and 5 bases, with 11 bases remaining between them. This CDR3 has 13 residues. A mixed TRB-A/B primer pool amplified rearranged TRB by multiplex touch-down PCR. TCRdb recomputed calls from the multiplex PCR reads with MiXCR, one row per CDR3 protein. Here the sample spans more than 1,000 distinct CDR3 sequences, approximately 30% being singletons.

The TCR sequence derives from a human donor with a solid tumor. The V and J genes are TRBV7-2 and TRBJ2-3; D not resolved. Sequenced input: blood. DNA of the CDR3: TGTGCCAGCAGCGACCCCCTCAGAGATACGCAGTATTTT. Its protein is CASSDPLRDTQYF.